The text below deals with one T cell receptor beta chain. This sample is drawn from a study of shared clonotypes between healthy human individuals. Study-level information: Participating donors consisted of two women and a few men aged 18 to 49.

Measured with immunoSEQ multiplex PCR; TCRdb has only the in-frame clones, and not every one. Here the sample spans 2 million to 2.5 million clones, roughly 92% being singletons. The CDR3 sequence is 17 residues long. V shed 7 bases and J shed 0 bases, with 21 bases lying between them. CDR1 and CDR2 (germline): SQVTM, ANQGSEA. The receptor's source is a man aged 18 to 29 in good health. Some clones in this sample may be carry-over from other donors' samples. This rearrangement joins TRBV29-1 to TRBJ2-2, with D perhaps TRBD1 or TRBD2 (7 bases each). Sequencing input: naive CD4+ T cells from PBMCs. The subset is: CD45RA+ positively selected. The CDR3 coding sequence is TGCAGCGCTAGGGGGCTAGCGGAAATCGCGAACACCGGGGAGCTGTTTTTT. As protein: CSARGLAEIANTGELFF.